This T cell receptor beta chain was recovered during a study of cytomegalovirus exposure and HLA in healthy donors. In the case of this clone: Its antigen is not identified.

The length of the CDR3 is 13 residues. Germline loops: CDR1 KGHSH, CDR2 LQKENI. V shed 8 bases, J shed 7 bases, and the junction held 10 bases outside the gene matches. The study's findings and limits: It was reported that TCR beta sequences correctly inferred the HLA-A and HLA-B alleles for most subjects. Excluded were some V segments that proved indistinguishable, including TRBV6-2 and TRBV6-3. Earlier results showed most TCR beta V segments being productive about 87% or about 30% of the time.

Primers included in the PCR were 60 Vbeta and 13 Jbeta primers. TCRdb's copy holds only in-frame clones and misses some; the assay was immunoSEQ multiplex PCR. The clone table shows about 160,000 clones, with the ten largest holding 1% to 1.5%. The receptor was derived from an older woman in good health and CMV-seronegative. The sequenced sample was PBMCs. The V call is TRBV18, the J call TRBJ1-1, with 7 bases matching TRBD1. In DNA form, the CDR3 reads TGTGCCAGCCAATCCGGGACAGACGTTGAAGCTTTCTTT. Its protein is CASQSGTDVEAFF.